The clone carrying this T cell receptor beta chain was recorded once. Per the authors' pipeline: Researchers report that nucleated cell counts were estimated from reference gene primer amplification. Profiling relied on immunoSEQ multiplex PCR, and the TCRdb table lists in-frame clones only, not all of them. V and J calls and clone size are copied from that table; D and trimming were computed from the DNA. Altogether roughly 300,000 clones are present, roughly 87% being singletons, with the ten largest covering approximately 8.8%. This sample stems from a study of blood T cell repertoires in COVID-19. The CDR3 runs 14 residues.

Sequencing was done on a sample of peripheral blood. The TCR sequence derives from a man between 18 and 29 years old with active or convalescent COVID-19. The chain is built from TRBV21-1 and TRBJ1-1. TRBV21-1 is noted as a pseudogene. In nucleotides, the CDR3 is TGTGCCAGCAGCAAAGGAGCATCTAACACTGAAGCTTTCTTT. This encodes CASSKGASNTEAFF.